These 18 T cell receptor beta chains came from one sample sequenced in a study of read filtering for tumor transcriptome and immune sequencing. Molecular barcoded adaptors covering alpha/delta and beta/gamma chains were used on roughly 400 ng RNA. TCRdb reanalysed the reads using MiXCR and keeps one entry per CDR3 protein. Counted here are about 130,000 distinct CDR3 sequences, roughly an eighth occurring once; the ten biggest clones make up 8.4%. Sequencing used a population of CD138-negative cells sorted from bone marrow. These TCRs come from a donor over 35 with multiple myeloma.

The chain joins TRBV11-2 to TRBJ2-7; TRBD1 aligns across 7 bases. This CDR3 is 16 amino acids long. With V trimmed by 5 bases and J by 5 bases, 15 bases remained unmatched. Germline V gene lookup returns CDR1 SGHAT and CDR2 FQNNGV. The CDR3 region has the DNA TGTGCCAGCAGCCCCCGTTTGGCAGGGGGAATGGACGAGCAGTACTTC. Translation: CASSPRLAGGMDEQYF.

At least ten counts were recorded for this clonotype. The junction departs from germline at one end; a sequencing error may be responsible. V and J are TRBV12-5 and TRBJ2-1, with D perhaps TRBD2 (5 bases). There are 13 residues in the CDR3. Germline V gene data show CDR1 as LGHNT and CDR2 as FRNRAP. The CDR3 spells CASAAGNYNEQFF. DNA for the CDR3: TGTGCCAGTGCGGCGGGTAACTACAATGAGCAGTTCTTC.

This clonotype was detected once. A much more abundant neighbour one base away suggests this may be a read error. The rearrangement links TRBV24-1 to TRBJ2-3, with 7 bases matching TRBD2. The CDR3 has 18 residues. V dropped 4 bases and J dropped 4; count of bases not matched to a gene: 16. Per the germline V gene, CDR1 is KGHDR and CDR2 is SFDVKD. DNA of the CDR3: TGTGCCACCAGTGACCCGACGCTGGGAGGGCCGATCGCAGATACGCAGTATTTT. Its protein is CATSDPTLGGPIADTQYF.

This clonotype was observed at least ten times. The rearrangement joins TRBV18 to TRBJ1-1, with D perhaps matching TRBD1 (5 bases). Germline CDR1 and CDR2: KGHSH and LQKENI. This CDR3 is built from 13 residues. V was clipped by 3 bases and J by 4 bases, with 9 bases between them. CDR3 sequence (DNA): TGTGCCAGCTCACCCCGCGGGGGCACTGAAGCTTTCTTT. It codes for CASSPRGGTEAFF.

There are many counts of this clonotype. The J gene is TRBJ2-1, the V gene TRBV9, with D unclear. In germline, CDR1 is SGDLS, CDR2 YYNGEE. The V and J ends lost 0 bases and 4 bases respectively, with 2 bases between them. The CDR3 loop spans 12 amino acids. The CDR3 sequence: CASSVVYNEQFF. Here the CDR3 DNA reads TGTGCCAGCAGCGTAGTGTACAATGAGCAGTTCTTC.

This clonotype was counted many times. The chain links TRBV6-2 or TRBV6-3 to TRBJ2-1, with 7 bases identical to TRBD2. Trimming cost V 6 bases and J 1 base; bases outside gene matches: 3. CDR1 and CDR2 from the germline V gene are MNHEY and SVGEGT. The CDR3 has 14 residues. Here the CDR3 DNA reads TGTGCCAGCAGAAAAGCGGGATCCTACAATGAGCAGTTCTTC. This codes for CASRKAGSYNEQFF.

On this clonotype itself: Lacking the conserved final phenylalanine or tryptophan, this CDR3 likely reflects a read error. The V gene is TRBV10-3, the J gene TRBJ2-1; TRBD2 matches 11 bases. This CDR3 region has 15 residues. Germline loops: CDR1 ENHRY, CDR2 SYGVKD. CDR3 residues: CAFSGTSGTYNEQFL. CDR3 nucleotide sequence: TGTGCCTTCAGTGGGACTAGCGGAACATACAATGAGCAGTTCCTC.

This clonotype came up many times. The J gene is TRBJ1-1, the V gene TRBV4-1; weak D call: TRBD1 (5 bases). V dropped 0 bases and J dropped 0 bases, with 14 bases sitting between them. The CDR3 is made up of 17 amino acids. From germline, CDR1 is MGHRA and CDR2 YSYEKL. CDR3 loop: CASSQDPGRHLNTEAFF. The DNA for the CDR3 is TGCGCCAGCAGCCAAGATCCAGGGCGGCACTTGAACACTGAAGCTTTCTTT.

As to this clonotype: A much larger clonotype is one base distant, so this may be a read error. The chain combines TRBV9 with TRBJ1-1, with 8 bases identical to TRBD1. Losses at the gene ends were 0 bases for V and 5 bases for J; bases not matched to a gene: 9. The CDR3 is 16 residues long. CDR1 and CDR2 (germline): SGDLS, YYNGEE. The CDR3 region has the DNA TGTGCCAGCAGCGTAGCAGACGACAGGGGTCGGACTGAAGCTTTCTTT. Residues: CASSVADDRGRTEAFF.

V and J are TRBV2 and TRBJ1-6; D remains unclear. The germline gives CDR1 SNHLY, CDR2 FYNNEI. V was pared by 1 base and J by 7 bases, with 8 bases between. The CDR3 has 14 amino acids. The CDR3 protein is CASSEVVRNSPLHF. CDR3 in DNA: TGTGCCAGCAGTGAAGTGGTCAGGAATTCACCCCTCCACTTT.

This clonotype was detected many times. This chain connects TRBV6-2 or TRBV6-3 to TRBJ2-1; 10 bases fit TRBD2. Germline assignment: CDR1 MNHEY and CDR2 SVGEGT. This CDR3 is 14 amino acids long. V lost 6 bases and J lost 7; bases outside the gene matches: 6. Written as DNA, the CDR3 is TGTGCCAGCAGGGGAGCGGGGGGGGAGAATGAGCAGTTCTTC. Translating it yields CASRGAGGENEQFF.

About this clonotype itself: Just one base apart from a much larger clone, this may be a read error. The CDR3 spells CSATPQDVTDTQYF. CDR3 coding DNA: TGCAGTGCTACCCCCCAGGATGTCACAGATACGCAGTATTTT. The V gene is TRBV20-1, the J gene TRBJ2-3; D call uncertain. From germline, CDR1 is DFQATT and CDR2 SNEGSKA (reference sequence). The CDR3 runs to 14 residues. The V and J ends lost 4 bases and 2 bases respectively, with 13 bases between them.

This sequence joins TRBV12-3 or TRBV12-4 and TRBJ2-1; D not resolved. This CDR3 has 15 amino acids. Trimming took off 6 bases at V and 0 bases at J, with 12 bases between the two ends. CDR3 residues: CASSSEESSYNEQFF. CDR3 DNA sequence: TGTGCCAGCAGCTCGGAAGAAAGCTCCTACAATGAGCAGTTCTTC.

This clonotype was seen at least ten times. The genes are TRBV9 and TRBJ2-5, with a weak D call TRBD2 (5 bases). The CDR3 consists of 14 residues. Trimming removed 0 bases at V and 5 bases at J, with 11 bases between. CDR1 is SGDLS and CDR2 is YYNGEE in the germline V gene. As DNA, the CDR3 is TGTGCCAGCAGCGTAGAGGACTCAGTGGAGACCCAGTACTTC. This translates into CASSVEDSVETQYF.

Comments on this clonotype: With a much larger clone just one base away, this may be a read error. The CDR3 DNA sequence: TGCAGTGCTATCGAAGGGGGGTACAAGACCTACAATGCGCAGTTCTTC. Translating it yields CSAIEGGYKTYNAQFF. The chain recombines TRBV20-1 with TRBJ2-1; D possibly uses TRBD1 or TRBD2 (6 bases each). CDR1 and CDR2 from the germline V gene are DFQATT and SNEGSKA (reference sequence). The CDR3 consists of 16 residues.

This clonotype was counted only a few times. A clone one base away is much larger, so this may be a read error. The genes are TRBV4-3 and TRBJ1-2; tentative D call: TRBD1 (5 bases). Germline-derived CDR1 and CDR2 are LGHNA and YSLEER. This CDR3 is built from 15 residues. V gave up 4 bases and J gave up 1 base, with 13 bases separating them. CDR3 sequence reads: CASSRVDSINYGYTF. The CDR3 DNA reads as TGCGCCAGCAGCCGAGTCGACAGCATTAACTATGGCTACACCTTC.

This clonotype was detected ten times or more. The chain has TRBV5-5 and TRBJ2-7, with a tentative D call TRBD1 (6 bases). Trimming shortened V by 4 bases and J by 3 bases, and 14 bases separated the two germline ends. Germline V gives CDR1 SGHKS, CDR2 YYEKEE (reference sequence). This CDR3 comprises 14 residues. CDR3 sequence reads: CASSPGQSRYEQYF. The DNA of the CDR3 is TGTGCCAGCAGCCCCGGACAGAGTCGCTACGAGCAGTACTTC.

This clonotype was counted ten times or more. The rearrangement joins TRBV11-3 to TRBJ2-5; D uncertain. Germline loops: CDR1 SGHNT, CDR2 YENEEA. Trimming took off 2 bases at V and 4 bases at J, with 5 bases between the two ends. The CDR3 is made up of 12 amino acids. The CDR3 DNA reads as TGTGCCAGCAGCTTATGGGGAGAGACCCAGTACTTC. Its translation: CASSLWGETQYF.